These 28 T cell receptor beta chains share one sample of origin, sequenced in a study of T-cell reconstitution after alpha-beta-depleted transplantation in children. Study results and limitations: T cells produced anew were the main source of T-cell counts and diversity one year after transplant.

These receptors lack a known antigen. Unique molecular identifiers were incorporated when the TCRbeta library was constructed. TCRdb independently ran MiXCR on the PCR reads; one entry per CDR3 protein. The data show hundreds of thousands of distinct CDR3 sequences, 6% to 10% seen once. The material sequenced was peripheral blood, taken 360 days after TCRalphabeta/CD19-depleted stem cell transplant. Every receptor here comes from a female patient between 2 and 15 years old who had a stem cell transplant for Fanconi anemia, so the T cells may come from the graft donor.

This clonotype occurred many times. The rearrangement uses TRBV6-2 or TRBV6-3 and TRBJ2-1; TRBD1 is a possible D gene (6 bases). The germline CDR1 and CDR2 sequences are MNHEY and SVGEGT. The CDR3 has 13 residues. V lost 2 bases, J lost 5 bases, and 7 bases lay in between. Here the CDR3 reads CASSYRDNNEQFF. The CDR3 region has the DNA TGTGCCAGCAGTTACCGGGACAACAATGAGCAGTTCTTC.

This clonotype was detected ten times or more. This sequence joins TRBV28 and TRBJ2-7; 9 bases match TRBD1. Germline trimming cut 6 bases from V and 3 bases from J; bases unmatched to any gene: 6. The germline CDR1 and CDR2 sequences are MDHEN and SYDVKM. The CDR3 is 14 amino acids. CDR3 region: CASSSGTGFYEQYF. The CDR3 DNA reads as TGTGCCAGCAGCTCCGGGACAGGGTTCTACGAGCAGTACTTC.

There are many counts of this clonotype. The chain employs TRBV5-5 and TRBJ2-3, with a possible D match to TRBD1 (5 bases). CDR3 size: 16 residues. V lost 1 base to trimming and J lost 6 bases, with 18 bases between them. The germline gives CDR1 SGHKS, CDR2 YYEKEE (reference sequence). This CDR3 reads CASSLLPQAGMDTQYF. The CDR3 DNA follows: TGTGCCAGCAGCTTGCTGCCACAGGCCGGCATGGATACGCAGTATTTT. Looking up the rest from reference TRBV5-5 and TRBJ2-3 gives the full variable domain: DAGVTQSPTHLIKTRGQQVTLRCSPISGHKSVSWYQQVLGQGPQFIFQYYEKEERGRGNFPDRFSARQFPNYSSELNVNALLLGDSALYLCASSLLPQAGMDTQYFGPGTRLTVL.

This clonotype showed up many times. The chain combines TRBV6-2 or TRBV6-3 with TRBJ1-2; D is possibly TRBD1 (5 bases). CDR3 length: 13 residues. V shed 7 bases and J shed 6 bases, with 15 bases lying between them. Germline values: CDR1 MNHEY, CDR2 SVGEGT. For the CDR3, the DNA is TGTGCCAGCATCTCAGACAGCGGGAATGGCTACACCTTC. The encoded protein is CASISDSGNGYTF.

This clonotype came up many times. The CDR3 sequence: CASSSRTSGGQGQQFF. The CDR3 bases are TGTGCCAGCAGTTCAAGGACTAGCGGGGGGCAAGGGCAGCAGTTCTTC. This chain connects TRBV12-3 or TRBV12-4 to TRBJ2-1; 14 nucleotides match TRBD2. Unmatched junction bases numbered 10, after V lost 4 bases and J lost 11 bases. The CDR3 runs to 16 residues.

This clonotype was counted at least ten times. This rearrangement joins TRBV5-1 to TRBJ2-1, with D possibly TRBD2 on 5 matching bases. CDR3 length: 17 amino acids. V was cut by 3 bases and J by 0 bases, with 16 bases left in between. CDR1 and CDR2 from the germline V gene are SGHRS and YFSETQ. In DNA, the CDR3 is TGCGCCAGCAGCTCGACTAACTACCGGAGCTCCTACAATGAGCAGTTCTTC. Translation gives CASSSTNYRSSYNEQFF.

This clonotype was seen only a few times. The chain uses TRBV27 and TRBJ1-2, with D uncertain. Trimming left V 6 bases short and J 1 base short, with 18 bases between. Germline CDR1 reads MNHEY; CDR2 reads SMNVEV (reference sequence). CDR3 length: 16 amino acids. In DNA form, the CDR3 reads TGTGCCAGCAGCCCTACAAGGGCAGGTAATAACTATGGCTACACCTTC. It encodes CASSPTRAGNNYGYTF.

This clonotype was seen repeatedly, ten times or more. This rearrangement joins TRBV5-1 to TRBJ2-3, with D perhaps TRBD1 (5 bases). The germline CDR1 and CDR2 sequences are SGHRS and YFSETQ. Trimming shortened V by 0 bases and J by 4 bases, and 9 bases separated the two germline ends. This CDR3 is 14 amino acids long. For the CDR3, the DNA is TGCGCCAGCAGCTTGGGGGCAGGGCCAGATACGCAGTATTTT. Protein: CASSLGAGPDTQYF.

At least ten counts were recorded for this clonotype. The CDR3 is CASSYRDRYGYTF. The CDR3 coding sequence is TGTGCCAGCAGCTACCGGGACAGATATGGCTACACCTTC. This rearrangement joins TRBV12-3 or TRBV12-4 to TRBJ1-2; 7 bases align to TRBD1. This CDR3 is built from 13 residues. V was pared by 6 bases and J by 5 bases, with 6 bases of the junction left unmatched.

This chain joins TRBV29-1 and TRBJ1-1; D is possibly TRBD1 (5 bases). Germline loops: CDR1 SQVTM, CDR2 ANQGSEA. This CDR3 is built from 16 residues. Trimming removed 0 bases at V and 1 base at J, with 15 bases between. The CDR3 coding sequence is TGCAGCGTTGAAGATAGTTGGGGCAGATCGAACACTGAAGCTTTCTTT. Protein product: CSVEDSWGRSNTEAFF.

There are many counts of this clonotype. The chain uses TRBV5-4 and TRBJ2-3; D perhaps matches TRBD2 (6 bases). Trimming left V 2 bases short and J 0 bases short, with 13 bases between. The germline CDR1 and CDR2 sequences are SGHNT and YYREEE (reference sequence). The CDR3 runs 16 residues. CDR3 amino acids: CASSLTSSSSTDTQYF. Written as DNA, the CDR3 is TGTGCCAGCAGCTTAACTAGCAGTTCTAGCACAGATACGCAGTATTTT. Supplemented by reference TRBV5-4 and TRBJ2-3, the full variable domain reads ETGVTQSPTHLIKTRGQQVTLRCSSQSGHNTVSWYQQALGQGPQFIFQYYREEENGRGNFPPRFSGLQFPNYSSELNVNALELDDSALYLCASSLTSSSSTDTQYFGPGTRLTVL.

V usage is TRBV7-2 and J usage is TRBJ1-6, with D hard to call. This CDR3 is 18 amino acids long. Between the trimmed V and J ends, which lost 4 bases and 0 bases, there was a span of 16 bases. The germline CDR1 and CDR2 sequences are SGHTA and FQGNSA. The CDR3 spells CASSYTVLPSSYNSPLHF. CDR3 DNA sequence: TGTGCCAGCAGCTATACGGTACTCCCAAGCTCCTATAATTCACCCCTCCACTTT.

In this sample, this clonotype is medium-sized. The junction departs from germline at one end; a sequencing error may be responsible. This chain links TRBV5-1 with TRBJ2-1; no clear D. Germline V gives CDR1 SGHRS, CDR2 YFSETQ. This CDR3 comprises 12 residues. This chain's CDR3 is CASSLTDNEQFF. The DNA for the CDR3 is TGTGCCAGCAGTCTCACAGACAATGAGCAGTTCTTC.

There are a few counts of this clonotype. V is TRBV18 and J is TRBJ2-1; 10 nucleotides match TRBD2. The V gene's germline CDR1 is KGHSH and CDR2 LQKENI. The trim removed 4 bases at V and 4 bases at J, leaving 4 bases unmatched. The CDR3 is 15 amino acids. CDR3 in amino acids: CASSLSGGKYNEQFF. The CDR3 DNA sequence: TGTGCCAGCTCACTTAGCGGGGGGAAGTACAATGAGCAGTTCTTC.

This clonotype was recorded at least ten times. This sequence joins TRBV6-1 and TRBJ1-6; no firm D call. CDR1 is MNHNS and CDR2 is SASEGT in the germline V gene. The CDR3 consists of 14 residues. The V and J ends lost 0 bases and 7 bases respectively, with 7 bases between them. The CDR3 DNA sequence: TGTGCCAGCAGTGAAGCGGGGTGGAATTCACCCCTCCACTTT. It is translated as CASSEAGWNSPLHF.

This clonotype was observed at least ten times. This chain uses TRBV7-3 with TRBJ2-1, with TRBD1 identical over 7 bases. There are 15 residues in the CDR3. Germline V CDR1 and CDR2: SGHTA, FQGTGA. The V segment lost 0 bases and the J segment 4 bases; nucleotides outside the gene matches: 3. The CDR3 coding sequence is TGTGCCAGCAGCTTAACGGGGGACAGATACAATGAGCAGTTCTTC. Protein product: CASSLTGDRYNEQFF.

The chain employs TRBV7-8 and TRBJ2-7, with TRBD2 matching 14 bases. This CDR3 is built from 19 residues. Germline V CDR1 and CDR2: SGHVS, FQNEAQ. V shed 1 base, J shed 3 bases, and the junction held 11 bases outside the gene matches. The CDR3 loop is CASSLGFMGLAGDGYEQYF. DNA for the CDR3: TGTGCCAGCAGCTTAGGATTTATGGGACTAGCGGGAGACGGCTACGAGCAGTACTTC.

This clonotype has at least ten counts. The CDR3, as DNA: TGTGCCAGCAGCCCGGGAAGGGATGAGCAGTTCTTC. Its translation: CASSPGRDEQFF. The chain carries TRBV5-5 and TRBJ2-1; D possibly corresponds to TRBD2 (5 bases). Per the germline V gene, CDR1 is SGHKS and CDR2 is YYEKEE (reference sequence). V shed 4 bases and J shed 8 bases, with 10 bases lying between them. There are 12 residues in the CDR3. Based on the CDR3 plus reference TRBV5-5 and TRBJ2-1, the full variable domain is DAGVTQSPTHLIKTRGQQVTLRCSPISGHKSVSWYQQVLGQGPQFIFQYYEKEERGRGNFPDRFSARQFPNYSSELNVNALLLGDSALYLCASSPGRDEQFFGPGTRLTVL.

This chain connects TRBV18 to TRBJ2-7; 8 bases are shared with TRBD2. Germline V gene data show CDR1 as KGHSH and CDR2 as LQKENI. The CDR3 covers 14 residues. With 1 base clipped from V and 6 bases from J, the junction kept 5 bases outside the gene matches. The CDR3 is CASSPQGLVSEQYF. Written as DNA, the CDR3 is TGTGCCAGCTCACCACAGGGACTAGTCTCCGAGCAGTACTTC.

This clonotype was found many times. The chain employs TRBV29-1 and TRBJ2-7, with unresolved D. Trimming stripped 4 bases from V and 2 bases from J, with 9 bases between. Per germline, CDR1 SQVTM and CDR2 ANQGSEA. The CDR3 totals 12 residues. CDR3 residues: CSVGLAAYEQYF. CDR3 DNA: TGCAGCGTTGGTCTCGCGGCCTACGAGCAGTACTTC.

In this sample, this clonotype turned up many times. The genes are TRBV4-2 and TRBJ2-6, with 13 bases that match TRBD2. Germline V gives CDR1 LGHNA, CDR2 YNFKEQ. The CDR3 covers 21 residues. The junction had 11 bases not matched to a gene; V was cut back by 0 bases and J by 3 bases. CDR3 sequence: CASSQEIFGTSGKLGANVLTF. The CDR3 DNA reads as TGTGCCAGCAGCCAAGAAATCTTCGGGACTAGCGGGAAACTTGGGGCCAACGTCCTGACTTTC.

This clonotype was seen only a few times. The chain couples TRBV6-2 or TRBV6-3 to TRBJ2-5; 8 nucleotides line up with TRBD2. The germline gives CDR1 MNHEY, CDR2 SVGEGT. V lost 4 bases and J lost 1; bases outside the gene matches: 5. The CDR3 spans 15 residues. CDR3 DNA sequence: TGTGCCAGCAGTTTTGTGAGCGGGGGCCAAGAGACCCAGTACTTC. Protein: CASSFVSGGQETQYF.

The chain is built from TRBV11-1 and TRBJ1-2; D may be TRBD1 (6 bases). The V end was cut by 0 bases, the J end by 5 bases, with 22 bases between. Germline V gives CDR1 SGHAT, CDR2 FQDESV (reference sequence). The length of the CDR3 is 18 residues. The CDR3 DNA follows: TGTGCCAGCAGCTTAGCGGGGACACCTACCCTACTACGGTATGGCTACACCTTC. Protein sequence: CASSLAGTPTLLRYGYTF.

This clonotype has just a few counts. V usage is TRBV10-3 and J usage is TRBJ2-1, with TRBD2 identical over 7 bases. Trimming cost V 10 bases and J 8 bases; bases outside gene matches: 17. CDR1 ENHRY and CDR2 SYGVKD come from the germline V gene. This CDR3 contains 15 residues. DNA of the CDR3: TGTGCCACACTAATAGGTGCGGGGGAAGGAGATGAGCAGTTCTTC. This gives the protein CATLIGAGEGDEQFF.

This clonotype occurred many times. This chain connects TRBV5-6 to TRBJ2-2, with unresolved D. The germline CDR1 and CDR2 sequences are SGHDT and YYEEEE. This CDR3 region has 13 residues. Trimming shortened V by 0 bases and J by 7 bases, and 7 bases separated the two germline ends. CDR3 nucleotide sequence: TGTGCCAGCAGCTTGGGGTCGATCGGGGAGCTGTTTTTT. Protein sequence: CASSLGSIGELFF.

In this sample, this clonotype turned up many times. The chain carries TRBV11-2 and TRBJ2-6; D remains unclear. The CDR3 contains 15 residues. Germline V lookup: CDR1 SGHAT, CDR2 FQNNGV. The CDR3 bases are TGTGCATGCAGCTTAGGAGAGGCTGGGGCCAACGTCCTGACTTTC. It is translated as CACSLGEAGANVLTF. Combining the CDR3 with reference TRBV11-2 and TRBJ2-6 gives the whole variable domain EAGVAQSPRYKIIEKRQSVAFWCNPISGHATLYWYQQILGQGPKLLIQFQNNGVVDDSQLPKDRFSAERLKGVDSTLKIQPAKLEDSAVYLCACSLGEAGANVLTFGAGSRLTVL.

The sample holds a few counts of this clonotype. The chain joins TRBV4-1 to TRBJ1-1, with D tentatively TRBD1 (6 bases). Germline assignment: CDR1 MGHRA and CDR2 YSYEKL. The V end was cut by 1 base, the J end by 5 bases, with 17 bases between. The CDR3 has 16 amino acids. The CDR3, as DNA: TGCGCCAGCAGCCAAGTTTACAGGGTTAGATGGACTGAAGCTTTCTTT. This translates into CASSQVYRVRWTEAFF.

The table lists this clonotype with a few counts. V usage is TRBV5-1 and J usage is TRBJ2-2; D is perhaps TRBD1 or TRBD2 (5 bases each). This CDR3 is built from 14 residues. The germline V gene has CDR1 SGHRS and CDR2 YFSETQ. Trimming pared 0 bases from V and 5 bases from J, leaving 8 bases between. The CDR3, as DNA: TGCGCCAGCAGCTTGGTGGGGGTGACCGGGGAGCTGTTTTTT. This translates into CASSLVGVTGELFF. The whole variable domain, filled in from reference TRBV5-1 and TRBJ2-2, reads KAGVTQTPRYLIKTRGQQVTLSCSPISGHRSVSWYQQTPGQGLQFLFEYFSETQRNKGNFPGRFSGRQFSNSRSEMNVSTLELGDSALYLCASSLVGVTGELFFGEGSRLTVL.